This TCR beta chain was documented in a study of blood T cell repertoires in COVID-19. Study processing details: Amplification from reference gene primers served as the basis for estimated nucleated cell counts. Clones were read by immunoSEQ multiplex PCR, and TCRdb kept only the in-frame ones, dropping some. V and J calls and clone size are those listed in that table; D and trimming were worked out from the DNA. The sample comprises around 150,000 clones, around 88% of which are singletons, and about 4.7% rests with the top ten. Germline assignment: CDR1 MDHEN and CDR2 SYDVKM. V lost 5 bases, J lost 6 bases, and 13 bases stayed unmatched. There are 15 residues in the CDR3.

The TCR originated in a human donor in a cohort sampled during active COVID-19. The sequencing input was peripheral blood. The chain is built from TRBV28 and TRBJ2-7, with TRBD1 matching over 7 bases. The CDR3 DNA follows: TGTGCCAGCAGTGCATACAGGGGACAAGCCATCGAGCAGTACTTC. This translates into CASSAYRGQAIEQYF.